What follows describes a single T cell receptor beta chain. Sequencing was performed with immunoSEQ multiplex PCR; in TCRdb, only in-frame clones are kept and a portion is missing. The table shows some 190,000 clones, with more than 70% occurring only once. V lost 5 bases and J 5 bases, leaving 12 bases between the germline ends. The CDR3 extends over 13 amino acids. Germline CDR1 SGHNT, CDR2 YENEEA. The data were taken from a study of blood T cell repertoires in COVID-19. Study-level information: Acute and convalescent COVID-19 samples came from the United States, Italy and Spain. Nucleic acid was either cDNA or gDNA, and it came from T cells, B-cell-depleted T cells, or PBMCs.

Participants came from roughly 24 US areas, aged roughly 18 to 89 years. Clinical history reported by participants formed the basis on which cohorts were assigned. The sequenced sample was PBMCs or T cells enriched from blood (not recorded which). This sequence was found in a man between 25 and 39 years old with acute COVID-19. J is TRBJ2-5 and V is TRBV11-3; D is possibly TRBD2 (5 bases). CDR3 residues: CASSPRREETQYF. CDR3 sequence (DNA): TGTGCCAGCAGCCCCCGTAGGGAGGAGACCCAGTACTTC.